In this sample, the clone carrying this T cell receptor (beta chain) turned up a few times. A single base separates this from a much larger clone, so it may be a read error. What was amplified from RNA transcripts were TCR beta CDR3 regions. An initial round of RT-PCR targeting the TCR CDR3 relied on the HTBI primer set. TCRdb fed the multiplex PCR reads into MiXCR, producing one record per CDR3 protein. Among approximately 200,000 distinct CDR3 sequences listed, approximately 20% were seen once. The data belong to a study of T cells in Graves' hyperthyroidism and ophthalmopathy. In germline, CDR1 is MNHGY, CDR2 SVAAGI. This CDR3 has 14 residues.

This clonotype originated in a man aged 40-55 years with Graves' hyperthyroidism. Sequenced: blood. J is TRBJ1-2 and V is TRBV6-9; D remains ambiguous. For the CDR3, the DNA is TGTGCCAGCAGTCACTCCGGGAATAACTGTGGCTACACCTTC. As protein: CASSHSGNNCGYTF.